This is a list of T cell receptor beta chains from one sample in a study of cytomegalovirus exposure and HLA in healthy donors. TCRdb keeps only in-frame clones here, not all; method: immunoSEQ multiplex PCR. The table includes about 89,000 clones, about 74% detected once. Input material: PBMCs. The receptors were sampled from a male donor in good health and CMV-seronegative. Each CDR3 is given with its conserved first and last residue. A D gene is named only where the DNA matches it firmly. Size is omitted from some rows. Given values are once, few, many or a class for expanded clones.

TRBJ2-7 | TRBD1 | - | TRBV6-1 | CASRDSGTANYEQYF | TGTGCCAGCAGGGATTCTGGGACAGCAAACTACGAGCAGTACTTC
TRBJ2-1 | TRBD1 | - | TRBV14 | CASSSFTGGLNEQFF | TGTGCCAGCAGCTCCTTTACAGGGGGCCTCAATGAGCAGTTCTTC
TRBJ2-7 | TRBD2 | once | TRBV28 | CASSFTAGVRSYEQYF | TGTGCCAGCAGTTTCACGGCGGGAGTGAGGTCCTACGAGCAGTACTTC
TRBJ1-4 | - | - | TRBV7-9 | CASSPSSEKLFF | TGTGCCAGCAGCCCTAGTAGTGAAAAACTGTTTTTT
TRBJ2-2 | TRBD1 | - | TRBV5-1 | CASSLAAGGNTGELFF | TGCGCCAGCAGCTTGGCCGCAGGGGGGAACACCGGGGAGCTGTTTTTT
TRBJ1-5 | - | - | TRBV19 | CASSISQGYQPQHF | TGTGCCAGTAGTATCTCACAGGGATATCAGCCCCAGCATTTT
TRBJ2-2 | - | - | TRBV5-4 | CASSLGGPTGELFF | TGTGCCAGCAGCTTGGGGGGCCCCACCGGGGAGCTGTTTTTT
TRBJ1-1 | TRBD1 | once | TRBV28 | CASSDSSGTENTEAFF | TGTGCCAGCAGCGACTCTTCCGGGACAGAGAACACTGAAGCTTTCTTT
TRBJ2-7 | TRBD2 | - | TRBV5-1 | CASSFQRGVYEQYF | TGCGCCAGCAGCTTTCAGCGGGGGGTATACGAGCAGTACTTC
TRBJ2-7 | - | - | TRBV7-9 | CASSLGKTGPSSYEQYF | TGTGCCAGCAGCTTAGGAAAAACGGGTCCGAGCTCCTACGAGCAGTACTTC
TRBJ2-7 | TRBD2 | - | TRBV9 | CASSRSGTYEQYF | TGTGCCAGCAGCCGCAGCGGGACCTACGAGCAGTACTTC
TRBJ1-1 | TRBD1 | - | TRBV2 | CASARDSLPAAFF | TGTGCCAGCGCGAGGGACAGTCTCCCGGCAGCTTTCTTT
TRBJ2-3 | TRBD2 | few | TRBV6-6 | CASSVGTSGSDTQYF | TGTGCCAGCAGCGTGGGGACTAGCGGGAGCGATACGCAGTATTTT
TRBJ2-3 | - | once | TRBV30 | CAWSVLGDTQYF | TGTGCCTGGAGTGTACTAGGGGATACGCAGTATTTT
TRBJ2-3 | - | - | TRBV5-6 | CASSLLAGSSTDTQYF | TGTGCCAGCAGCTTGTTGGCGGGATCTAGCACAGATACGCAGTATTTT
TRBJ2-4 | - | - | TRBV10-3 | CAISEERAKNIQYF | TGTGCCATCAGTGAGGAACGGGCCAAAAACATTCAGTACTTC
TRBJ2-4 | TRBD2 | - | TRBV2 | CASSVPRLAGARNIQYF | TGTGCCAGCAGTGTTCCCCGGCTAGCGGGAGCAAGAAACATTCAGTACTTC